This T cell receptor beta chain was obtained from a study of T cells in Graves' hyperthyroidism and ophthalmopathy. Turning to the study itself: Blood was drawn when the patient was first diagnosed and still untreated.

Per the germline V gene, CDR1 is SGHAT and CDR2 is FQNNGV. CDR3 length equals 15 residues. V was cut by 4 bases and J by 0 bases, with 9 bases left in between. Sample collection date corresponds to first hyperthyroidism diagnosis, prior to any ophthalmopathy symptoms. Amplified TCR beta CDR3 regions derived from RNA transcripts. The HTBI primer set was used in a first-round RT-PCR of the TCR CDR3. Each CDR3 protein gets one entry after TCRdb re-called the multiplex PCR reads with MiXCR. The sample includes approximately 360,000 distinct CDR3 sequences, 15% to 18% of them seen just once. The sequence derives from a young woman with Graves' hyperthyroidism that later progressed to Graves' ophthalmopathy. The sample comprised blood. The rearrangement joins TRBV11-2 to TRBJ1-4; no clear D. The chain's CDR3 is CASSYVRSTNEKLFF. The CDR3 DNA reads TGTGCCAGCAGCTACGTCCGGTCAACTAATGAAAAACTGTTTTTT.